Listed below are T cell receptor beta chains from one sample, sequenced in a study of blood T cells in healthy people across ages. TCRdb reprocessed the 5' RACE reads via MiXCR and lists one record per CDR3 protein. This repertoire shows about 940,000 distinct CDR3 sequences, roughly 43% found once; its top ten account for 13%. The sequencing input was blood. These receptors all come from a man aged 25-45 years in good health. The CDR3 runs from the conserved cysteine through the conserved F or W. Each record gives: clone size, CDR3 length, D gene, V gene, J gene, CDR3 DNA, CDR3 protein. A D gene is named only where the DNA matches it firmly. The size of a clone is reported for some rows only, either as once, few or many, or as a class for expanded clones.

few,15,.,TRBV5-1,TRBJ2-6,TGCGCCAGCAGCTTCGGAACCTCTGGGGCCAACGTCCTGACTTTC,CASSFGTSGANVLTF
.,14,.,TRBV20-1,TRBJ2-1,TGCAGTGCTAGGGAAGCCATAAGCCGCAATGAGCAGTTCTTC,CSAREAISRNEQFF
.,15,TRBD2,TRBV4-2,TRBJ2-3,TGTGCCAGCAGCTGGAGCGGGGACCGGGCAGATACGCAGTATTTT,CASSWSGDRADTQYF
.,13,.,TRBV2,TRBJ2-7,TGTGCCAGCACAAATTTACGGGGTGGCGAGCAGTACTTC,CASTNLRGGEQYF
.,15,.,TRBV21-1,TRBJ1-2,TGTGCCAGCAGCAAAGAAGGAGACTCCTTCGCTGGCTACACCTTC,CASSKEGDSFAGYTF
.,13,.,TRBV7-9,TRBJ1-4,TGTGCCAGCAGCTTGGTGAATAATGAAAAACTGTTTTTT,CASSLVNNEKLFF
few,15,TRBD2,TRBV5-1,TRBJ2-5,TGCGCCAGCAGGTTCACCGGGACTAGCGGAGAGACCCAGTACTTC,CASRFTGTSGETQYF
.,13,.,TRBV3-1,TRBJ1-2,TGTGCCAGCAGCCAGGGAGAGAACTATGGCTACACCTTC,CASSQGENYGYTF
.,15,.,TRBV4-2,TRBJ2-2,TGTGCCAGCAGCCAAGATCCCCTGAACACCGGGGAGCTGTTTTTT,CASSQDPLNTGELFF
few,12,.,TRBV20-1,TRBJ2-1,TGCAGTGCTGCCAAGATATACAATGAGCAGTTCTTC,CSAAKIYNEQFF
few,12,.,TRBV28,TRBJ2-1,TGTGCCAGCAGAAAAGGGGTCGATGAGCAGTTCTTC,CASRKGVDEQFF
.,16,TRBD1,TRBV25-1,TRBJ1-3,TGTGCCAGCAGTAGACGACAGGGACTCTCTGGAAACACCATATATTTT,CASSRRQGLSGNTIYF
.,17,.,TRBV5-1,TRBJ2-1,TGCGCCAGCAGCTTGAGGGTCCGCGGGGTTACCATCGATGAGCAGTTCTTC,CASSLRVRGVTIDEQFF
.,14,.,TRBV12-3/TRBV12-4,TRBJ1-5,TGTGCCAGCACCCAAACGGGGTTGGGTCAGCCCCAGCATTTT,CASTQTGLGQPQHF
few,13,.,TRBV5-1,TRBJ1-6,TGCGCCAGCAGCTTGCGGGACAATTCACCCCTCCACTTT,CASSLRDNSPLHF
once,14,TRBD1,TRBV5-1,TRBJ2-7,TGCGCCAGCAGACAAACAGGGGGCCTCTCTGAGCAGTACTTC,CASRQTGGLSEQYF
.,16,TRBD2,TRBV7-2,TRBJ2-7,TGTGCCAGCAGCTCTCCCTCGACTAGCGGGTCCTACGAGCAGTACTTC,CASSSPSTSGSYEQYF
.,15,.,TRBV20-1,TRBJ2-3,TGCAGTGCTAGAGATCTCCGGGGCGGGGTTGATACGCAGTATTTT,CSARDLRGGVDTQYF
.,19,.,TRBV4-3,TRBJ2-6,TGCGCCAGCAGCCAAGAGTCCTGGGACTCAAGCTCTGGGGCCAACGTCCTGACTTTC,CASSQESWDSSSGANVLTF